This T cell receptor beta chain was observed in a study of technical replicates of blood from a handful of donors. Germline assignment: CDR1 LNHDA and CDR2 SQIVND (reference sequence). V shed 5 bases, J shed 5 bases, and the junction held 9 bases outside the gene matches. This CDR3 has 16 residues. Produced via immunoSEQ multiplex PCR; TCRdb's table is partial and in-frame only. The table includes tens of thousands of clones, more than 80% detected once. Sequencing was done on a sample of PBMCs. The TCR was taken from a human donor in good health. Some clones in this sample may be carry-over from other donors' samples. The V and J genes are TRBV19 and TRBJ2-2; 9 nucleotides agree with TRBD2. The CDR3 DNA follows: TGTGCCAGTAGTCCGCAGCTAGCGGGAAATACCGGGGAGCTGTTTTTT. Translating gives CASSPQLAGNTGELFF.